The 30 T cell receptor beta chains below come from one sample, sequenced in a study of shared clonotypes between healthy human individuals. Measured with immunoSEQ multiplex PCR; TCRdb has only the in-frame clones, and not every one. The sample consists of 2 million to 2.5 million clones, more than 80% of them appearing once. Sequences were obtained from naive CD4+ T cells from PBMCs. Subset denoted: CD45RA+ positively selected. The source is a young man in good health. Some clones in this sample may be carry-over from other donors' samples.

V is TRBV11-1 and J is TRBJ2-5; D is perhaps TRBD2 (5 bases). Germline CDR1 is SGHAT and CDR2 is FQDESV (reference sequence). V was cut by 4 bases and J by 4 bases, with 16 bases left in between. The CDR3 is made up of 15 amino acids. The CDR3 loop reads CASSSRERDGETQYF. The CDR3 coding sequence is TGTGCCAGCAGCTCTCGGGAAAGGGATGGAGAGACCCAGTACTTC.

V and J are TRBV5-1 and TRBJ2-3, with D uncertain. This CDR3 has 16 amino acids. The germline V gene encodes CDR1 SGHRS and CDR2 YFSETQ. Trimming shortened V by 4 bases and J by 0 bases, and 15 bases separated the two germline ends. The CDR3 here is CASSNMVTGSTDTQYF. The CDR3 coding sequence is TGCGCCAGCAGCAACATGGTGACCGGGAGCACAGATACGCAGTATTTT.

This chain connects TRBV5-1 to TRBJ2-1; 8 bases match TRBD1. The CDR3 is 14 residues long. Germline CDR1 and CDR2: SGHRS and YFSETQ. With 4 bases clipped from V and 4 bases from J, the junction kept 4 bases outside the gene matches. CDR3 sequence (DNA): TGCGCCAGCAGCGTTCAGGGGGCATACAATGAGCAGTTCTTC. Translated, it gives CASSVQGAYNEQFF.

The V gene is TRBV7-3, the J gene TRBJ2-3; 11 bases map to TRBD2. Germline CDR1 SGHTA, CDR2 FQGTGA. This CDR3 has 16 amino acids. J gave up 6 bases and V 5 bases, and 10 bases lay outside the gene matches. The CDR3 region has the DNA TGTGCCAGCAGCCGAACCATAGCGGGAGGGCAGGATACGCAGTATTTT. It specifies CASSRTIAGGQDTQYF.

The chain recombines TRBV29-1 with TRBJ2-7, with 7 bases matching TRBD1. The CDR3 is 13 amino acids. The germline CDR1 and CDR2 sequences are SQVTM and ANQGSEA. The ends lost 5 bases at V and 1 base at J; junction bases unmatched: 5. The CDR3 DNA follows: TGCAGCGTTAGACAGGGCTCGTCCTACGAGCAGTACTTC. This sequence encodes CSVRQGSSYEQYF.

In DNA form, the CDR3 reads TGTGCCAGCAGTTCCAGGGGGGCCGTTGTATGGAATGAGCAGTTCTTC. Translation gives CASSSRGAVVWNEQFF. The V and J genes are TRBV28 and TRBJ2-1, with D tentatively TRBD1 (7 bases). Trimming cost V 4 bases and J 7 bases, with 20 bases left between them. This CDR3 spans 16 amino acids. Germline lookup yields CDR1 MDHEN and CDR2 SYDVKM.

The rearrangement uses TRBV9 and TRBJ2-2; D tentatively fits TRBD1 or TRBD2 (5 bases each). In germline, CDR1 is SGDLS, CDR2 YYNGEE. CDR3 length equals 16 residues. V lost 4 bases to trimming and J lost 7 bases, with 20 bases between them. The CDR3 coding sequence is TGTGCCAGCAGCTCCAGGTGGGGGAGAGAGGTCGGGGAGCTGTTTTTT. It encodes CASSSRWGREVGELFF.

The CDR3 coding sequence is TGTGCCAGCAGCGCAAGAGGGGGACAGGGCAATCAGCCCCAGCATTTT. It encodes CASSARGGQGNQPQHF. This rearrangement joins TRBV25-1 to TRBJ1-5, with 8 bases fitting TRBD1. This CDR3 has 16 residues. J gave up 2 bases and V 6 bases, and 9 bases lay outside the gene matches. Germline V gene lookup returns CDR1 MGHDK and CDR2 SYGVNS.

The chain couples TRBV6-1 to TRBJ2-1; D gene unclear. The CDR3 is 17 amino acids. Germline CDR1 reads MNHNS; CDR2 reads SASEGT. The V gene lost 3 bases and the J gene lost 1 base, with 16 bases spanning the gap. The DNA for the CDR3 is TGTGCCAGCAGTGAGTGGGCTGTGGCGGTATCCTACAATGAGCAGTTCTTC. Translated, it gives CASSEWAVAVSYNEQFF.

The gene calls are TRBV5-1 and TRBJ1-5; D perhaps matches TRBD1 (5 bases). The germline V gene has CDR1 SGHRS and CDR2 YFSETQ. The CDR3 has 14 residues. The V end lost 4 bases, the J end lost 2 bases, and 10 bases lay between the germline ends. CDR3 DNA sequence: TGCGCCAGCAGCATCGGACACGGCAATCAGCCCCAGCATTTT. Its protein product is CASSIGHGNQPQHF.

The chain carries TRBV9 and TRBJ2-2, with a tentative D call TRBD1 (6 bases). Germline assignment: CDR1 SGDLS and CDR2 YYNGEE. The germline V and J ends were trimmed by 0 bases and 0 bases, with 12 bases remaining between them. The CDR3 sequence is 17 residues long. This CDR3 is CASSVAGQSTNTGELFF. Here the CDR3 DNA reads TGTGCCAGCAGCGTAGCCGGACAGTCTACGAACACCGGGGAGCTGTTTTTT.

The V call is TRBV10-1, the J call TRBJ2-7; TRBD1 matches at 9 bases. Per the germline V gene, CDR1 is WNHNN and CDR2 is SYGVQD (reference sequence). V was clipped by 0 bases and J by 13 bases; unmatched bases: 4. The CDR3 loop spans 12 amino acids. In nucleotides, the CDR3 is TGCGCCAGCAGTGAGTCGTGGACAGGGGAATACTTC. This encodes CASSESWTGEYF.

V usage is TRBV7-2 and J usage is TRBJ1-2; TRBD1 aligns across 9 bases. V was pared by 5 bases and J by 2 bases, with 3 bases of the junction left unmatched. This CDR3 has 14 amino acids. Looked up from germline, CDR1 is SGHTA and CDR2 is FQGNSA. DNA of the CDR3: TGTGCCAGCAGCATCGACAGGGGGAACTATGGCTACACCTTC. Translating it yields CASSIDRGNYGYTF.

The chain combines TRBV11-2 with TRBJ1-2; 9 nucleotides align to TRBD1. The germline V gene has CDR1 SGHAT and CDR2 FQNNGV. The CDR3 is 14 amino acids. V lost 5 bases and J lost 5; bases outside the gene matches: 6. CDR3 nucleotides: TGTGCCAGCAGCCCAACGACAGGGGGATATGGCTACACCTTC. Translated, it gives CASSPTTGGYGYTF.

The CDR3 region has the DNA TGTGCCAGCAGTGCGTTTGAGAGACAGGGGGCTTTCTTT. Translation gives CASSAFERQGAFF. The V and J genes are TRBV2 and TRBJ1-1; 8 nucleotides agree with TRBD1. The junction had 9 bases not matched to a gene; V was cut back by 4 bases and J by 11 bases. CDR1 and CDR2 (germline): SNHLY, FYNNEI. The CDR3 length is 13 residues.

The genes are TRBV19 and TRBJ1-1; 7 nucleotides align to TRBD1. Germline V gene lookup returns CDR1 LNHDA and CDR2 SQIVND (reference sequence). The length of the CDR3 is 14 residues. With 7 bases clipped from V and 6 bases from J, the junction kept 11 bases outside the gene matches. As DNA, the CDR3 is TGTGCCAGTATCTCGATTCAGGGGGGATCTGAAGCTTTCTTT. Translation: CASISIQGGSEAFF.

CDR3 sequence: CASSFGTSGAGDTQYF. The CDR3 nucleotides are TGTGCCAGCAGTTTCGGGACTAGCGGAGCGGGAGATACGCAGTATTTT. The chain recombines TRBV28 with TRBJ2-3; 11 bases are shared with TRBD2. Germline V gene sequence: CDR1 MDHEN, CDR2 SYDVKM. The CDR3 contains 16 residues. The V and J ends lost 3 bases and 5 bases, in that order; junction bases with no gene match: 7.

The chain has TRBV19 and TRBJ2-7; 8 nucleotides match TRBD2. The CDR3 has 18 residues. Germline V gene lookup returns CDR1 LNHDA and CDR2 SQIVND (reference sequence). V gave up 6 bases and J gave up 2 bases; unmatched junction bases: 18. CDR3 in amino acids: CASRPGVAGPGSPYEQYF. The CDR3 DNA reads TGTGCCAGTAGACCGGGGGTAGCGGGGCCCGGGAGCCCCTACGAGCAGTACTTC.

This sequence joins TRBV9 and TRBJ2-3; a weak D match, TRBD2 (7 bases). The CDR3 has 15 residues. Germline V lookup: CDR1 SGDLS, CDR2 YYNGEE. Trimming removed 6 bases at V and 0 bases at J, with 14 bases between. CDR3 protein: CASTRGRKSTDTQYF. CDR3 bases: TGTGCCAGCACGCGGGGGCGTAAGAGCACAGATACGCAGTATTTT.

The rearrangement joins TRBV27 to TRBJ1-2; tentative D call: TRBD1 (6 bases). Per germline, CDR1 MNHEY and CDR2 SMNVEV (reference sequence). V was trimmed by 4 bases and J by 7 bases, leaving 19 bases between them. This CDR3 spans 15 amino acids. Here the CDR3 reads CASSSTGDRSAGYTF. CDR3 coding DNA: TGTGCCAGCAGTTCCACCGGCGACAGGTCGGCTGGCTACACCTTC.

The chain is built from TRBV27 and TRBJ2-3; 7 positions match TRBD2. The V segment lost 3 bases and the J segment 8 bases; nucleotides outside the gene matches: 14. This CDR3 has 16 amino acids. Germline CDR1 MNHEY, CDR2 SMNVEV (reference sequence). The CDR3 bases are TGTGCCAGCAGTTTGTCGGCTAGCGGAGGAGGTAGTACGCAGTATTTT. This codes for CASSLSASGGGSTQYF.

J is TRBJ1-1 and V is TRBV2; 10 bases align to TRBD1. There are 15 residues in the CDR3. Germline lookup yields CDR1 SNHLY and CDR2 FYNNEI. V shed 5 bases, J shed 6 bases, and the junction held 9 bases outside the gene matches. This CDR3 reads CASSPYGTGVSEAFF. The CDR3 nucleotides read TGTGCCAGCAGTCCTTACGGGACAGGGGTGTCTGAAGCTTTCTTT.

V and J are TRBV30 and TRBJ1-1; a possible D gene is TRBD1 (5 bases). Germline loops: CDR1 GTSNPN, CDR2 SVGIG (reference sequence). The CDR3 is made up of 12 amino acids. V lost 7 bases and J 13 bases, leaving 22 bases between the germline ends. The chain's CDR3 is CAFSQGPVGGFF. CDR3 nucleotide sequence: TGTGCCTTTTCTCAGGGACCCGTTGGCGGTTTCTTT.

The gene calls are TRBV6-5 and TRBJ2-7; the D gene is possibly TRBD1 (5 bases). CDR3 length equals 15 residues. Trimming took off 7 bases at V and 0 bases at J, with 16 bases between the two ends. From germline, CDR1 is MNHEY and CDR2 SVGAGI. The CDR3 DNA is TGTGCCAGCACACCCTCCTTGACAGCCTCCTACGAGCAGTACTTC. The encoded protein is CASTPSLTASYEQYF.

This clone was observed a single time. The chain links TRBV6-1 to TRBJ2-7; D is perhaps TRBD1 or TRBD2 (5 bases each). V lost 2 bases, J lost 1 base, and 9 bases lay in between. The CDR3 sequence is 14 residues long. The germline CDR1 and CDR2 sequences are MNHNS and SASEGT. DNA of the CDR3: TGTGCCAGCAGTGAACAGGGACGGTCCTACGAGCAGTACTTC. Protein: CASSEQGRSYEQYF.

The chain uses TRBV5-1 and TRBJ2-3; 7 bases fit TRBD2. Germline V gives CDR1 SGHRS, CDR2 YFSETQ. This CDR3 has 13 amino acids. The V gene end was trimmed by 3 bases and the J gene end by 6 bases; junction bases not matched to a gene: 4. In nucleotides, the CDR3 is TGCGCCAGCAGCTCTAGACTAGCTGATACGCAGTATTTT. This codes for CASSSRLADTQYF.

As to this clone: Other DNA sequences in the sample encode the same CDR3. This chain uses TRBV6-1 with TRBJ2-7, with 7 bases identical to TRBD1. Germline V gives CDR1 MNHNS, CDR2 SASEGT. The length of the CDR3 is 14 residues. Germline trimming cut 6 bases from V and 3 bases from J; bases unmatched to any gene: 8. The CDR3 DNA sequence: TGTGCCAGCAGCGAACAGGGGAAAGGCTACGAGCAGTACTTC. The encoded protein is CASSEQGKGYEQYF.

The genes are TRBV28 and TRBJ1-3; possibly TRBD1 for D (6 bases). In germline, CDR1 is MDHEN, CDR2 SYDVKM. This CDR3 has 14 residues. V dropped 7 bases and J dropped 2 bases, with 12 bases sitting between them. For the CDR3, the DNA is TGTGCCAGCACAGGGCAGGGGCCTGGAAACACCATATATTTT. As protein: CASTGQGPGNTIYF.

V gene TRBV5-4 combines with J gene TRBJ2-5; 7 bases agree with TRBD2. CDR1 is SGHNT and CDR2 is YYREEE in the germline V gene (reference sequence). This CDR3 region has 14 residues. V lost 4 bases, J lost 4 bases, and 7 bases stayed unmatched. DNA of the CDR3: TGTGCCAGCAGCGGGAGGGCCGGGGGAGAGACCCAGTACTTC. It encodes CASSGRAGGETQYF. Based on the CDR3 plus reference TRBV5-4 and TRBJ2-5, the full variable domain is ETGVTQSPTHLIKTRGQQVTLRCSSQSGHNTVSWYQQALGQGPQFIFQYYREEENGRGNFPPRFSGLQFPNYSSELNVNALELDDSALYLCASSGRAGGETQYFGPGTRLLVL.

CDR3 DNA sequence: TGTGCCAGCAGTTTTGGCAGGGCAAACACAGATACGCAGTATTTT. Amino acid sequence: CASSFGRANTDTQYF. The V gene is TRBV27, the J gene TRBJ2-3; the D gene is possibly TRBD1 (5 bases). The CDR3 is 15 residues long. V lost 3 bases, J lost 2 bases, and 12 bases lay in between. The germline V gene encodes CDR1 MNHEY and CDR2 SMNVEV (reference sequence).